One TCR beta chain is described in this entry. This specimen comes from a study of CDR3 diversity in severe acne. With 4 bases clipped from V and 3 bases from J, the junction kept 12 bases outside the gene matches. Germline loops: CDR1 SGDLS, CDR2 YYNGEE. There are 17 residues in the CDR3. TCRdb ran MiXCR on the PCR reads and lists one entry per CDR3 protein. This sample has more than 85,000 distinct CDR3 sequences; about 50% occur once, and the top ten carry 10%. The TCR was taken from a male donor in good health, serving as a control. This chain links TRBV9 with TRBJ2-7; TRBD2 agrees at 11 bases. The sample was blood. The CDR3, as DNA: TGTGCCAGCAGCCCCTTAGCGGGAGGGCCTCCTCTCTACGAGCAGTACTTC. This gives the protein CASSPLAGGPPLYEQYF.